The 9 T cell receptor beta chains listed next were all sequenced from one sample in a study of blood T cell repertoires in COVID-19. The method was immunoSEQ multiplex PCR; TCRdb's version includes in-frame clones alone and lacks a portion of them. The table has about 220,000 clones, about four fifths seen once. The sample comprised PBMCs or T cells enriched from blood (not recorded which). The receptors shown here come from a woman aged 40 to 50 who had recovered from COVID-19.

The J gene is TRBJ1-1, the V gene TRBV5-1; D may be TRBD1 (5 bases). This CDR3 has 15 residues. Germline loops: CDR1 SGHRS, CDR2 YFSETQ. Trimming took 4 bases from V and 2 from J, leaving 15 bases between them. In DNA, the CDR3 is TGCGCCAGCAGCCCGCCGGGCGGGGCCAACACTGAAGCTTTCTTT. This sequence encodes CASSPPGGANTEAFF.

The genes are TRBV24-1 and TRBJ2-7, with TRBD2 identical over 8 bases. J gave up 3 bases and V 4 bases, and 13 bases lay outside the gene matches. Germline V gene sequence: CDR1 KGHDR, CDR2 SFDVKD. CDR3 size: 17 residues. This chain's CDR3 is CATSESPGGDWCYEQYV. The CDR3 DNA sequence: TGTGCCACCAGTGAGTCCCCGGGGGGGGACTGGTGCTACGAGCAGTACGTC.

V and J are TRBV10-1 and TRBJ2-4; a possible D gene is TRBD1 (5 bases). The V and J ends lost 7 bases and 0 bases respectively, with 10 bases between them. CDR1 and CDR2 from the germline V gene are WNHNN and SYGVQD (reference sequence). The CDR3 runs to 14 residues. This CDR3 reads CASTTDPAKNIQYF. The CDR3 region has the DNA TGCGCCAGCACGACAGACCCAGCCAAAAACATTCAGTACTTC.

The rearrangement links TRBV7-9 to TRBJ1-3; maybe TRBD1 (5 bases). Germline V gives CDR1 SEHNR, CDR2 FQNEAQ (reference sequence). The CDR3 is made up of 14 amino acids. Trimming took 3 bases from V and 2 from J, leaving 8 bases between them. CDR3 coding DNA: TGTGCCAGCAGCTTGAGGACACCTGGAAACACCATATATTTT. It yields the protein CASSLRTPGNTIYF.

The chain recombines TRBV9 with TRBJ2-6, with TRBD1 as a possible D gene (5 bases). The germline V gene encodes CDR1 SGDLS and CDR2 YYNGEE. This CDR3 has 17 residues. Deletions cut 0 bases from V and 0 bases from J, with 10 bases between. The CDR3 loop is CASSVGGRGSGANVLTF. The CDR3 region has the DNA TGTGCCAGCAGCGTAGGGGGTAGGGGCTCTGGGGCCAACGTCCTGACTTTC.

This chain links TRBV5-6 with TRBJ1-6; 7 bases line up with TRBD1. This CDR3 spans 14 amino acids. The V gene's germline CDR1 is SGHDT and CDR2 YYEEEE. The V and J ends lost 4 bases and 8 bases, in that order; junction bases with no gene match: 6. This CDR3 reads CASSPTGYDSPLHF. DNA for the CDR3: TGTGCCAGCAGCCCGACAGGGTACGATTCACCCCTCCACTTT.

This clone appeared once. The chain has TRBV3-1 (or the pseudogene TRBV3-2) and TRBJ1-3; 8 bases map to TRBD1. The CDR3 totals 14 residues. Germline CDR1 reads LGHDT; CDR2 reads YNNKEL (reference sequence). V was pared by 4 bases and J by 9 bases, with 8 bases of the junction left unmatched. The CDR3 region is CASSRTTGEATIYF. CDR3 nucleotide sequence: TGTGCCAGCAGCCGGACGACAGGGGAGGCCACCATATATTTT.

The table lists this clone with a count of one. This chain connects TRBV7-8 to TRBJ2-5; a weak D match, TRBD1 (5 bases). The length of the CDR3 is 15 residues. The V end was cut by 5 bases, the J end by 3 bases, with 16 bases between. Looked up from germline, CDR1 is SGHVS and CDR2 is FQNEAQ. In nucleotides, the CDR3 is TGTGCCAGCAGCCCCAAGGGAAGGGGAAAAGAGACCCAGTACTTC. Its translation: CASSPKGRGKETQYF. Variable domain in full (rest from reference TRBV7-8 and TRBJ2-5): GAGVSQSPRYKVAKRGQDVALRCDPISGHVSLFWYQQALGQGPEFLTYFQNEAQLDKSGLPSDRFFAERPEGSVSTLKIQRTQQEDSAVYLCASSPKGRGKETQYFGPGTRLLVL.

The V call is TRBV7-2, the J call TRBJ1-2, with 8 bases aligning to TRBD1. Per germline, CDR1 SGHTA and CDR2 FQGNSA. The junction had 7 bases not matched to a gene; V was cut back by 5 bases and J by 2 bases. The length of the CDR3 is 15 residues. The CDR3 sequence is CASSPGTGGNYGYTF. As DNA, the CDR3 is TGTGCCAGCAGCCCGGGGACAGGCGGGAACTATGGCTACACCTTC.